These 27 T cell receptor beta chains share one sample of origin, sequenced in a study of neoadjuvant anti-PD-1 for oral cavity cancer (dated by TCRdb to the early 2020s). Receptor amplification or capture employed the immunoSEQ multiplex PCR assay. Drawn from immuneACCESS, this table holds only the in-frame rearrangements with V and J called that TCRdb kept. Clones are partly lost; checked studies trace under half to an unresolved V gene and leave the rest unexplained. The sample table records 6,000 to 8,500 clones; roughly 57% of these occur just once. In total, the top ten clones hold approximately 3% of the sample. What this sample's time point label stands for: after neoadjuvant nivolumab, at surgical resection. This sample comprised PBMCs, obtained after nivolumab (anti-PD-1) treatment. The receptors derive from a person aged 40 to 85 with oral cavity squamous cell carcinoma.

The V call is TRBV5-4, the J call TRBJ2-2, with 7 nucleotides matching TRBD2. Germline V gene lookup returns CDR1 SGHNT and CDR2 YYREEE (reference sequence). The CDR3 covers 17 residues. V was pared by 3 bases and J by 0 bases, with 8 bases of the junction left unmatched. The CDR3 sequence is CASSSQQRGPNTGELFF. The CDR3, as DNA: TGTGCCAGCAGCTCGCAACAGCGGGGCCCGAACACCGGGGAGCTGTTTTTT.

This clone has just one count. The chain uses TRBV5-1 and TRBJ1-1; TRBD1 agrees at 7 bases. J lost 1 base, V lost 5 bases, and 5 bases had no gene match. The length of the CDR3 is 14 residues. Germline V gene sequence: CDR1 SGHRS, CDR2 YFSETQ. CDR3 coding DNA: TGCGCCAGCAGTACCGGGACAGCGAACACTGAAGCTTTCTTT. This encodes CASSTGTANTEAFF. The full variable domain, completed using reference TRBV5-1 and TRBJ1-1, is KAGVTQTPRYLIKTRGQQVTLSCSPISGHRSVSWYQQTPGQGLQFLFEYFSETQRNKGNFPGRFSGRQFSNSRSEMNVSTLELGDSALYLCASSTGTANTEAFFGQGTRLTVV.

In its sample, this clone was seen once. The chain combines TRBV9 with TRBJ1-1; D is uncertain. Germline CDR1 reads SGDLS; CDR2 reads YYNGEE. The CDR3 length is 14 residues. V was trimmed by 0 bases and J by 2 bases, leaving 8 bases between them. The CDR3 spells CASSVEGDNTEAFF. The DNA for the CDR3 is TGTGCCAGCAGCGTAGAAGGAGATAACACTGAAGCTTTCTTT.

V gene TRBV13 combines with J gene TRBJ1-2; 8 bases align to TRBD1. The CDR3 has 17 residues. Germline V lookup: CDR1 PRHDT, CDR2 FYEKMQ (reference sequence). V lost 1 base to trimming and J lost 0 bases; unmatched junction nucleotides: 7. DNA of the CDR3: TGTGCCAGCAGCTTAGAGGGGTCGGGACAGGCTAACTATGGCTACACCTTC. It is translated as CASSLEGSGQANYGYTF.

This clone was seen a few times. The chain links TRBV6-1 to TRBJ2-7, with 7 positions matching TRBD1. V shed 4 bases, J shed 3 bases, and the junction held 9 bases outside the gene matches. Germline CDR1 MNHNS, CDR2 SASEGT. The CDR3 is made up of 15 amino acids. Here the CDR3 DNA reads TGTGCCAGCAGTGCGAACCCGGGACAGAGCTACGAGCAGTACTTC. This sequence encodes CASSANPGQSYEQYF.

This clone is classed as medium-sized (0.01 to 0.1%). This chain links TRBV7-2 with TRBJ2-3, with TRBD1 matching 10 bases. The CDR3 length is 16 residues. V shed 6 bases and J 3 bases; nucleotides not matched to a gene: 9. CDR1 is SGHTA and CDR2 is FQGNSA in the germline V gene. DNA of the CDR3: TGTGCCAGCAGGCAAACCGGGACAGGGGAGACAGATACGCAGTATTTT. It encodes CASRQTGTGETDTQYF.

The chain joins TRBV14 to TRBJ1-2; a possible D gene is TRBD1 (5 bases). V dropped 1 base and J dropped 0 bases, with 12 bases sitting between them. The germline CDR1 and CDR2 sequences are SGHDN and FVKESK. There are 16 residues in the CDR3. CDR3 loop: CASSQGAGGSNYGYTF. CDR3 nucleotide sequence: TGTGCCAGCAGCCAAGGAGCGGGGGGGTCTAACTATGGCTACACCTTC.

The chain combines TRBV2 with TRBJ2-6, with TRBD1 matching over 7 bases. Germline CDR1 SNHLY, CDR2 FYNNEI. Losses at the gene ends were 4 bases for V and 1 base for J; bases not matched to a gene: 1. There are 15 residues in the CDR3. The CDR3 DNA sequence: TGTGCCAGCAGTGGACAGGGATCTGGGGCCAACGTCCTGACTTTC. Protein sequence: CASSGQGSGANVLTF.

This chain joins TRBV6-6 and TRBJ2-3, with a weak D call TRBD1 (6 bases). The V and J ends lost 5 bases and 1 base respectively, with 16 bases between them. This CDR3 has 16 amino acids. CDR1 and CDR2 from the germline V gene are MNHNY and SVGAGI (reference sequence). Written as DNA, the CDR3 is TGTGCCAGCAGTCGAATATGGACAGAAGGCACAGATACGCAGTATTTT. It translates to CASSRIWTEGTDTQYF.

In DNA form, the CDR3 reads TGTGCCAGCAGCTTGGTAGATCTTGGGGGCCAAAACATTCAGTACTTC. Translating gives CASSLVDLGGQNIQYF. The rearrangement links TRBV5-6 to TRBJ2-4; D is possibly TRBD1 (6 bases). The germline V gene has CDR1 SGHDT and CDR2 YYEEEE. This CDR3 comprises 16 residues. With 0 bases removed from V and 5 bases from J, the gap between germline ends came to 15 bases.

The chain couples TRBV6-1 to TRBJ2-2; 11 bases are shared with TRBD2. This CDR3 spans 15 amino acids. Germline V gene sequence: CDR1 MNHNS, CDR2 SASEGT. V gave up 4 bases and J gave up 3 bases; unmatched junction bases: 1. The CDR3, as DNA: TGTGCCAGCAGTGTTAGCGGGGGGGACACCGGGGAGCTGTTTTTT. As protein: CASSVSGGDTGELFF.

This clone was seen only a few times. This chain uses TRBV4-1 with TRBJ2-5; tentative D call: TRBD1 (5 bases). CDR1 is MGHRA and CDR2 is YSYEKL in the germline V gene. With 1 base removed from V and 5 bases from J, the gap between germline ends came to 14 bases. This CDR3 spans 15 amino acids. The CDR3 sequence is CASSQGRQGPETQYF. Here the CDR3 DNA reads TGCGCCAGCAGCCAAGGGCGTCAGGGCCCCGAGACCCAGTACTTC.

This clone was detected a few times. V and J are TRBV7-9 and TRBJ1-2; D gene unclear. Germline CDR1 is SEHNR and CDR2 is FQNEAQ (reference sequence). This CDR3 contains 14 residues. With 2 bases removed from V and 8 bases from J, the gap between germline ends came to 15 bases. The CDR3 DNA reads as TGTGCCAGCAGCTTACGGCAGGATGCACCGGGCTACACCTTC. Translating it yields CASSLRQDAPGYTF.

The J gene is TRBJ1-1, the V gene TRBV7-2; D is ambiguous. The CDR3 is 12 residues long. V shed 2 bases and J shed 1 base, with 2 bases lying between them. The germline V gene encodes CDR1 SGHTA and CDR2 FQGNSA. CDR3 protein: CASSLTNTEAFF. CDR3 in DNA: TGTGCCAGCAGCTTAACGAACACTGAAGCTTTCTTT.

The rearrangement uses TRBV7-8 and TRBJ1-1; the D is unclear. This CDR3 spans 13 amino acids. The V end lost 5 bases, the J end lost 6 bases, and 13 bases lay between the germline ends. The germline CDR1 and CDR2 sequences are SGHVS and FQNEAQ. Written as DNA, the CDR3 is TGTGCCAGCAGCCCCCGAAGGTTGTCTGAAGCTTTCTTT. Amino acids: CASSPRRLSEAFF.

The chain couples TRBV7-9 to TRBJ1-1; 10 bases fit TRBD1. This CDR3 spans 16 amino acids. Unmatched junction bases numbered 8, after V lost 2 bases and J lost 5 bases. Per the germline V gene, CDR1 is SEHNR and CDR2 is FQNEAQ (reference sequence). The CDR3 reads CASSLRIGQGETEAFF. For the CDR3, the DNA is TGTGCCAGCAGCTTACGCATCGGACAGGGGGAAACTGAAGCTTTCTTT.

This chain connects TRBV19 to TRBJ2-2; 10 bases map to TRBD1. Germline V gives CDR1 LNHDA, CDR2 SQIVND (reference sequence). The length of the CDR3 is 15 residues. J was trimmed by 6 bases and V by 6 bases; bases with no gene match: 7. CDR3 sequence reads: CASRPGTGVAGELFF. The CDR3 nucleotides read TGTGCCAGTAGACCCGGGACAGGGGTTGCCGGGGAGCTGTTTTTT.

V is TRBV5-4 and J is TRBJ2-2, with D possibly TRBD2 on 5 matching bases. V lost 0 bases and J 3 bases, leaving 9 bases between the germline ends. Germline lookup yields CDR1 SGHNT and CDR2 YYREEE (reference sequence). This CDR3 region has 15 residues. For the CDR3, the DNA is TGTGCCAGCAGCTTGGAACTAGGTGACACCGGGGAGCTGTTTTTT. Translating it yields CASSLELGDTGELFF.

J is TRBJ1-6 and V is TRBV7-8; maybe TRBD1 (6 bases). The germline V gene has CDR1 SGHVS and CDR2 FQNEAQ. V was trimmed by 4 bases and J by 2 bases, leaving 18 bases between them. The CDR3 has 18 residues. The CDR3 nucleotides are TGTGCCAGCAGCTCAGCGGTGGGGGGCGCGGCCTATAATTCACCCCTCCACTTT. This gives the protein CASSSAVGGAAYNSPLHF.

V and J are TRBV10-3 and TRBJ1-5; D unclear. Germline CDR1 ENHRY, CDR2 SYGVKD. This CDR3 region has 12 residues. Between the trimmed V and J ends, which lost 0 bases and 4 bases, there was a span of 1 base. CDR3 amino acids: CAISESNQPQHF. CDR3 nucleotides: TGTGCCATCAGTGAGTCGAATCAGCCCCAGCATTTT.

This rearrangement joins TRBV7-8 to TRBJ1-5; 8 nucleotides align to TRBD1. There are 16 residues in the CDR3. In germline, CDR1 is SGHVS, CDR2 FQNEAQ. V shed 2 bases, J shed 1 base, and the junction held 4 bases outside the gene matches. CDR3 sequence: CASSLRTGPSNQPQHF. CDR3 bases: TGTGCCAGCAGCTTACGGACAGGGCCGAGCAATCAGCCCCAGCATTTT. Using reference TRBV7-8 and TRBJ1-5 for the parts outside the CDR3, the full variable domain is GAGVSQSPRYKVAKRGQDVALRCDPISGHVSLFWYQQALGQGPEFLTYFQNEAQLDKSGLPSDRFFAERPEGSVSTLKIQRTQQEDSAVYLCASSLRTGPSNQPQHFGDGTRLSIL.

V usage is TRBV19 and J usage is TRBJ2-1; a possible D gene is TRBD2 (5 bases). V lost 4 bases, J lost 0 bases, and 10 bases lay in between. Germline V gives CDR1 LNHDA, CDR2 SQIVND (reference sequence). The CDR3 has 15 residues. CDR3 DNA: TGTGCCAGTAGTACCATTCGGGGCTCCTACAATGAGCAGTTCTTC. Translating gives CASSTIRGSYNEQFF.

The gene calls are TRBV9 and TRBJ2-6; D is possibly TRBD2 (5 bases). The CDR3 runs to 16 residues. Germline values: CDR1 SGDLS, CDR2 YYNGEE. V lost 4 bases and J 4 bases, leaving 15 bases between the germline ends. The DNA of the CDR3 is TGTGCCAGCAGCAACACCCTTGGAGGAGGGGCCAACGTCCTGACTTTC. It codes for CASSNTLGGGANVLTF.

J is TRBJ2-1 and V is TRBV10-2; TRBD2 aligns across 8 bases. There are 16 residues in the CDR3. CDR1 is WSHSY, CDR2 SAAADI, per germline. Trimming at V came to 0 bases and at J to 4 bases, leaving 5 bases not matched to a gene. The CDR3 spells CASSESASGGYNEQFF. In nucleotides, the CDR3 is TGCGCCAGCAGTGAGTCCGCAAGCGGGGGATACAATGAGCAGTTCTTC.

The rearrangement uses TRBV6-5 and TRBJ1-3; no definite D call. V was shortened by 3 bases and J by 1 base, with 7 bases between the two germline ends. The CDR3 contains 14 residues. Germline CDR1 MNHEY, CDR2 SVGAGI. CDR3 DNA sequence: TGTGCCAGCAGTTATGGGGATTCTGGAAACACCATATATTTT. Protein sequence: CASSYGDSGNTIYF.

The chain recombines TRBV28 with TRBJ2-2; D unclear. This CDR3 region has 12 residues. Trimming removed 6 bases at V and 8 bases at J, with 10 bases between. The germline V gene has CDR1 MDHEN and CDR2 SYDVKM. Here the CDR3 DNA reads TGTGCCAGCAGCCGCCCGGTAGGGGAGCTGTTTTTT. Protein sequence: CASSRPVGELFF.

V usage is TRBV2 and J usage is TRBJ1-6; TRBD1 matches 7 bases. Germline loops: CDR1 SNHLY, CDR2 FYNNEI. V gave up 5 bases and J gave up 9 bases; unmatched junction bases: 10. This CDR3 spans 15 amino acids. For the CDR3, the DNA is TGTGCCAGCAGTCAAGACAGGGTAATTATTTCACCCCTCCACTTT. Its translation: CASSQDRVIISPLHF.